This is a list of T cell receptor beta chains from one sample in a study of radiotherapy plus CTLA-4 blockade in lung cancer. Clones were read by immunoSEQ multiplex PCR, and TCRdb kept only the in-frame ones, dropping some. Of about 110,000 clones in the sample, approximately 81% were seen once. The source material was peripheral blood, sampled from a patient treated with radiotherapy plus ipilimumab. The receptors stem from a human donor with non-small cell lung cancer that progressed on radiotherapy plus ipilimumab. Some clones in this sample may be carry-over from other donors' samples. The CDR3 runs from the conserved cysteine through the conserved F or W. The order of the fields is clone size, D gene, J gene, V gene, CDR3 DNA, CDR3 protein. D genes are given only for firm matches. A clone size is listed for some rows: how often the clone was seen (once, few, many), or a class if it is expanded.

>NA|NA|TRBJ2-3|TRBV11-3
TGTGCCAGCAGCTTAGATAGTGGTCAGACAGATACGCAGTATTTT
CASSLDSGQTDTQYF
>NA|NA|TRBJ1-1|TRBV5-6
TGTGCCAGCAGCTTGCTGCGCACTGAAGCTTTCTTT
CASSLLRTEAFF
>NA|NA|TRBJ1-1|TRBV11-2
TGTGCCAGCAGCTTGATCGGTGAAGCTTTCTTT
CASSLIGEAFF
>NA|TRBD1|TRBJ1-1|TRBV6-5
TGTGCCAGCAGTTACTCGATAGGGGGCGGTGTCACTGAAGCTTTCTTT
CASSYSIGGGVTEAFF
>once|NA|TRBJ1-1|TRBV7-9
TGTGCCAGCAGCTGGGGGGAGCGAACTGAAGCTTTCTTT
CASSWGERTEAFF
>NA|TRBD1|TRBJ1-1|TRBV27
TGTGCCAGCAGTTTATATCAGGGGGCTGGGGGCACTGAAGCTTTCTTT
CASSLYQGAGGTEAFF
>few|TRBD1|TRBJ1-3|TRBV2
TGTGCCAGCAGCGCGGGACAGGGTGGAAACACCATATATTTT
CASSAGQGGNTIYF
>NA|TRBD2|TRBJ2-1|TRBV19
TGTGCCAGTAGTATAGGACTAGCGGCCTACAATGAGCAGTTCTTC
CASSIGLAAYNEQFF
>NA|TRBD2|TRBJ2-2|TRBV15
TGTGCCACCAGCAGAGGGTTAGCGGGCTTAACCGGGGAGCTGTTTTTT
CATSRGLAGLTGELFF
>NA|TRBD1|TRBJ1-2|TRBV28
TGTGCCGGCGGGACAGACTATGGCTACACCTTC
CAGGTDYGYTF
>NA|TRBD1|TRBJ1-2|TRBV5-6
TGTGCCAGCAGCTCCCCCGGGACAGGTATCGATGGCTACACCTTC
CASSSPGTGIDGYTF
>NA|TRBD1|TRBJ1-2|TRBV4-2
TGTGCCACCCAGGGGGCCGGAGGCTACACCTTC
CATQGAGGYTF
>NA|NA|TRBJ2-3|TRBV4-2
TGTGCCAGCAGCCCGCAGGGGGGCGGGGGCACAGATACGCAGTATTTT
CASSPQGGGGTDTQYF
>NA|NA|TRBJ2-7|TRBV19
TGTGCCAGTGAGTCGAGCTCCTACGAGCAGTACTTC
CASESSSYEQYF
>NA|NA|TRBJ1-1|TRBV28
TGTGCCAGCAGTTTATTAAGAAGCCGCACTGAAGCTTTCTTT
CASSLLRSRTEAFF
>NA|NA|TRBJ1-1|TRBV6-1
TGTGCCAGCAGTGTGACAGACCATGAAGCTTTCTTT
CASSVTDHEAFF
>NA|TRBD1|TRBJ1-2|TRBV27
TGTGCCAGCAGCCCTGGGACAGGGGGGAACTATGGCTACACCTTC
CASSPGTGGNYGYTF
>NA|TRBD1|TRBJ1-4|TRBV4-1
TGCGCCAGCAGCCGTAGGGACAGGGGGGGGGCAACTAATGAAAAACTGTTTTTT
CASSRRDRGGATNEKLFF
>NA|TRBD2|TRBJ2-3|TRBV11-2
TGTGCCAGCAGCTTACGGGCTAGCGGGGGGTACACAGATACGCAGTATTTT
CASSLRASGGYTDTQYF
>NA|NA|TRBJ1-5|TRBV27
TGTGCCAGCAGTTCAGTTAATAGCAATCAGCCCCAGCATTTT
CASSSVNSNQPQHF
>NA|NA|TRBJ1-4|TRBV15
TGTGCCACCAGCAGAGCTCGGGCAGGGGAAGGTGAAAAACTGTTTTTT
CATSRARAGEGEKLFF
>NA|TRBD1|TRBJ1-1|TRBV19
TGTGCCAGTAGTATAGGCCGATGGGACAGGCCCACTGAAGCTTTCTTT
CASSIGRWDRPTEAFF
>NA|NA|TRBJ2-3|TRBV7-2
TGTGCCAGCAGCCAAGACCCCGGGTCAGATACGCAGTATTTT
CASSQDPGSDTQYF
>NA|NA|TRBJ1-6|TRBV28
TGTGCCAGCAGTTTATGGGCAGACGGACGTAATTCACCCCTCCACTTT
CASSLWADGRNSPLHF
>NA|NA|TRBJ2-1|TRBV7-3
TGTGCCAGCAGCTTAATTACAGGCAATGAGCAGTTCTTC
CASSLITGNEQFF